Below are 21 T cell receptor beta chains sequenced from a single sample in a study of lymphopenia after photon versus proton radiotherapy (dated by TCRdb to between 2019 and 2020). The method behind the library was the immunoSEQ multiplex PCR assay. TCRdb provides this immuneACCESS table in a form limited to in-frame rearrangements. Some clones are lacking; in checked studies, under half of them reflect an unresolved V gene, and why the rest are absent is not known. In this sample the table shows 68,000 or so clones, approximately 91% of which occur a single time. The ten largest account for less than 3.5% of the sample. The sample was peripheral blood, taken from a patient treated with photon-based radiotherapy. The source is a woman between 65 and 79 years old with pancreatic cancer.

The chain uses TRBV5-6 and TRBJ2-3, with unresolved D. Trimming shortened V by 2 bases and J by 5 bases, and 12 bases separated the two germline ends. Germline-derived CDR1 and CDR2 are SGHDT and YYEEEE. The CDR3 totals 14 residues. The CDR3 here is CASSFKTNKDTQYF. The DNA of the CDR3 is TGTGCCAGCAGCTTCAAGACAAACAAAGATACGCAGTATTTT.

V usage is TRBV27 and J usage is TRBJ1-5, with TRBD1 as a possible D gene (5 bases). Germline CDR1 reads MNHEY; CDR2 reads SMNVEV (reference sequence). The CDR3 has 14 amino acids. Trimming stripped 4 bases from V and 2 bases from J, with 9 bases between. CDR3 protein: CASSSRDGNQPQHF. The CDR3 bases are TGTGCCAGCAGTTCTAGGGACGGCAATCAGCCCCAGCATTTT.

The V gene is TRBV29-1, the J gene TRBJ2-5; D possibly corresponds to TRBD1 (5 bases). Germline V gene lookup returns CDR1 SQVTM and CDR2 ANQGSEA. This CDR3 region has 14 residues. With 4 bases removed from V and 7 bases from J, the gap between germline ends came to 19 bases. The CDR3 protein is CSVGKGQGVVTQYF. In DNA form, the CDR3 reads TGCAGCGTTGGGAAGGGCCAGGGCGTGGTGACCCAGTACTTC.

The J gene is TRBJ2-3, the V gene TRBV2; maybe TRBD2 (6 bases). V was trimmed by 5 bases and J by 6 bases, leaving 12 bases between them. The CDR3 is 13 amino acids. Germline CDR1 SNHLY, CDR2 FYNNEI. The CDR3 loop reads CASSRDSTDTQYF. In DNA, the CDR3 is TGTGCCAGCAGTCGGGACTCCACGGATACGCAGTATTTT.

The chain recombines TRBV5-1 with TRBJ1-4, with D perhaps TRBD1 (6 bases). Per the germline V gene, CDR1 is SGHRS and CDR2 is YFSETQ. The V gene lost 0 bases and the J gene lost 3 bases, with 12 bases spanning the gap. The CDR3 extends over 16 amino acids. The CDR3 loop reads CASSLGPQGSNEKLFF. DNA of the CDR3: TGCGCCAGCAGCTTGGGTCCTCAGGGGTCTAATGAAAAACTGTTTTTT. The full variable domain, rest sourced from reference TRBV5-1 and TRBJ1-4, is KAGVTQTPRYLIKTRGQQVTLSCSPISGHRSVSWYQQTPGQGLQFLFEYFSETQRNKGNFPGRFSGRQFSNSRSEMNVSTLELGDSALYLCASSLGPQGSNEKLFFGSGTQLSVL.

Only a few counts were recorded for this clone. The rearrangement joins TRBV4-3 to TRBJ2-3, with 11 bases lining up with TRBD2. This CDR3 is 17 amino acids long. Germline-derived CDR1 and CDR2 are LGHNA and YSLEER. V shed 3 bases, J shed 6 bases, and the junction held 11 bases outside the gene matches. The CDR3 here is CASSQGTSGRQIDTQYF. CDR3 DNA: TGCGCCAGCAGCCAGGGGACTAGCGGTAGACAGATCGATACGCAGTATTTT.

The chain is built from TRBV30 and TRBJ2-5; TRBD2 matches 9 bases. The CDR3 covers 15 residues. Germline CDR1 reads GTSNPN; CDR2 reads SVGIG (reference sequence). With V trimmed by 0 bases and J by 5 bases, 7 bases remained unmatched. The CDR3 sequence: CAWSVPSGIRETQYF. CDR3 coding DNA: TGTGCCTGGAGTGTACCTAGCGGGATTCGGGAGACCCAGTACTTC.

This clone has only one observation. The rearrangement joins TRBV28 to TRBJ1-2; TRBD1 might be the D (5 bases). The germline V and J ends were trimmed by 5 bases and 7 bases, with 14 bases remaining between them. Germline-derived CDR1 and CDR2 are MDHEN and SYDVKM. This CDR3 comprises 13 residues. The chain's CDR3 is CASSLAGLGGYTF. CDR3 coding DNA: TGTGCCAGCAGTCTGGCAGGGTTGGGTGGCTACACCTTC.

The chain combines TRBV28 with TRBJ1-5; TRBD1 matches at 7 bases. J gave up 2 bases and V 10 bases, and 14 bases lay outside the gene matches. The CDR3 loop spans 16 amino acids. CDR1 and CDR2 (germline): MDHEN, SYDVKM. The CDR3 loop reads CATSPWLTGGNQPQHF. As DNA, the CDR3 is TGTGCCACCTCTCCTTGGCTCACAGGGGGCAATCAGCCCCAGCATTTT.

The genes are TRBV28 and TRBJ2-5, with a tentative D call TRBD2 (5 bases). V was clipped by 3 bases and J by 4 bases, with 9 bases between them. Germline CDR1 MDHEN, CDR2 SYDVKM. This CDR3 contains 13 residues. The CDR3 region has the DNA TGTGCCAGCAGTTTCGAGGGTGTAGAGACCCAGTACTTC. Its translation: CASSFEGVETQYF.

The DNA of the CDR3 is TGTGCCAGCAGTTTCTCGGACGACCCTCGGGACGAGCAGTACTTC. Translating gives CASSFSDDPRDEQYF. J is TRBJ2-7 and V is TRBV28; D unresolved. This CDR3 spans 15 amino acids. Trimming left V 3 bases short and J 5 bases short, with 17 bases between. Per germline, CDR1 MDHEN and CDR2 SYDVKM.

This clone turned up a few times. V gene TRBV5-1 combines with J gene TRBJ1-2; D gene ambiguous. The V and J ends lost 3 bases and 5 bases respectively, with 8 bases between them. This CDR3 has 12 amino acids. Germline CDR1 is SGHRS and CDR2 is YFSETQ. Here the CDR3 DNA reads TGCGCCAGCAGCTCCTCGGGGTATGGCTACACCTTC. Protein sequence: CASSSSGYGYTF.

This clone was recorded only once. This chain links TRBV27 with TRBJ1-1; D possibly corresponds to TRBD1 (5 bases). CDR3 length: 13 amino acids. The V end lost 4 bases, the J end lost 8 bases, and 14 bases lay between the germline ends. CDR1 and CDR2 from the germline V gene are MNHEY and SMNVEV (reference sequence). The CDR3, as DNA: TGTGCCAGCAGTTCATCAGAAGGGGCCGAAGCTTTCTTT. Amino acid sequence: CASSSSEGAEAFF.

The chain has TRBV6-6 and TRBJ2-3; unclear D gene. The germline V and J ends were trimmed by 8 bases and 1 base, with 19 bases remaining between them. Germline CDR1 and CDR2: MNHNY and SVGAGI (reference sequence). The CDR3 totals 16 residues. The DNA of the CDR3 is TGTGCCAGCTTCGACGGGTGGCCTTCAGGCACAGATACGCAGTATTTT. Its translation: CASFDGWPSGTDTQYF.

The chain couples TRBV19 to TRBJ1-1; D is unresolved. The ends were cut back, 5 bases at V and 8 bases at J, with 12 bases in the middle. Germline V gives CDR1 LNHDA, CDR2 SQIVND (reference sequence). The CDR3 is 12 residues long. This CDR3 reads CASSQRDIEAFF. CDR3 DNA: TGTGCCAGTAGTCAGAGAGACATAGAAGCTTTCTTT.

The J gene is TRBJ1-2, the V gene TRBV19; D may be TRBD1 (6 bases). This CDR3 is 15 amino acids long. The V gene lost 8 bases and the J gene lost 5 bases, with 21 bases spanning the gap. Per germline, CDR1 LNHDA and CDR2 SQIVND (reference sequence). CDR3 sequence (DNA): TGTGCCAGTTCAGAGAATGGGGACACCCGATATGGCTACACCTTC. It specifies CASSENGDTRYGYTF.

This clone was observed a single time. Additional DNA sequences in this sample encode the identical CDR3. The genes are TRBV18 and TRBJ2-5, with TRBD1 matching over 8 bases. CDR3 length: 15 amino acids. Germline CDR1 and CDR2: KGHSH and LQKENI. V trimming: 3 bases; J trimming: 0 bases; junction bases outside the gene matches: 3. CDR3 bases: TGTGCCAGCTCACCCGGGACAGGCAACCAAGAGACCCAGTACTTC. Its protein is CASSPGTGNQETQYF.

This clone came up once. The chain uses TRBV5-1 and TRBJ2-1, with TRBD2 matching over 7 bases. Germline values: CDR1 SGHRS, CDR2 YFSETQ. The CDR3 is made up of 14 amino acids. V was pared by 7 bases and J by 4 bases, with 8 bases of the junction left unmatched. Written as DNA, the CDR3 is TGCGCCAGCCAGCGGGAAACCCAATACAATGAGCAGTTCTTC. Protein sequence: CASQRETQYNEQFF.

This chain uses TRBV9 with TRBJ2-6, with 7 bases identical to TRBD1. This CDR3 region has 18 residues. Germline V gene lookup returns CDR1 SGDLS and CDR2 YYNGEE. J was trimmed by 0 bases and V by 5 bases; bases with no gene match: 11. The CDR3 nucleotides are TGTGCCAGCAGTAACCGGGACAGAATATACTCTGGGGCCAACGTCCTGACTTTC. Residues: CASSNRDRIYSGANVLTF.

The rearrangement uses TRBV19 and TRBJ1-2; maybe TRBD1 (5 bases). V lost 5 bases, J lost 2 bases, and 9 bases lay in between. The CDR3 is made up of 13 amino acids. Germline lookup yields CDR1 LNHDA and CDR2 SQIVND (reference sequence). The CDR3 is CASSQDRNYGYTF. The CDR3 nucleotides read TGTGCCAGTAGTCAAGACAGAAACTATGGCTACACCTTC.

This chain uses TRBV16 with TRBJ1-4; D is perhaps TRBD1 (6 bases). The CDR3 runs 16 residues. Per the germline V gene, CDR1 is KGHSY and CDR2 is FQNENV. The germline V and J ends were trimmed by 1 base and 3 bases, with 12 bases remaining between them. In DNA form, the CDR3 reads TGTGCCAGCAGCCAATTCTCGACAGGACCTAATGAAAAACTGTTTTTT. The encoded protein is CASSQFSTGPNEKLFF.